These T cell receptor beta chains were read from a single sample in a study of blood T cell repertoires in COVID-19. Profiled with immunoSEQ multiplex PCR; TCRdb holds only in-frame clones, not every one. The sample has a few hundred thousand clones; roughly 80% are singletons. Sample: PBMCs or T cells enriched from blood (not recorded which). The receptor source for this set is a middle-aged man who had recovered from COVID-19. Each CDR3 is given with its conserved first and last residue. A D gene is named only where the DNA matches it firmly. Part of the rows lack a size; the others show once, few, many or a class for expanded clones.

j_call: TRBJ2-2; clone_size: NA; d_call: TRBD2; v_call: TRBV5-1; cdr3_aa: CASSSASGATGELFF; cdr3_nt: TGCGCCAGCAGTTCGGCTAGCGGGGCCACCGGGGAGCTGTTTTTT
j_call: TRBJ2-1; clone_size: NA; d_call: TRBD2; v_call: TRBV11-2; cdr3_aa: CASSSKTSGVYNEQFF; cdr3_nt: TGTGCCAGCAGCTCCAAGACTAGCGGGGTCTACAATGAGCAGTTCTTC
j_call: TRBJ1-5; clone_size: NA; d_call: NA; v_call: TRBV6-4; cdr3_aa: CASSQGLTPQHF; cdr3_nt: TGTGCCAGCAGCCAGGGATTGACGCCCCAGCATTTT
j_call: TRBJ2-5; clone_size: NA; d_call: NA; v_call: TRBV5-8; cdr3_aa: CASSYSGIQETQYF; cdr3_nt: TGTGCCAGCAGCTACTCAGGGATCCAAGAGACCCAGTACTTC
j_call: TRBJ1-6; clone_size: few; d_call: NA; v_call: TRBV4-2; cdr3_aa: CASSQTTPRAGANSPLHF; cdr3_nt: TGTGCCAGCAGCCAGACTACTCCTAGGGCGGGGGCGAATTCACCCCTCCACTTT
j_call: TRBJ1-5; clone_size: NA; d_call: TRBD1; v_call: TRBV6-2/TRBV6-3; cdr3_aa: CASSYGGGANQPQHF; cdr3_nt: TGTGCCAGCAGTTACGGAGGGGGCGCGAATCAGCCCCAGCATTTT
j_call: TRBJ2-3; clone_size: NA; d_call: NA; v_call: TRBV5-4; cdr3_aa: CASSLPGHIDTQYF; cdr3_nt: TGTGCCAGCAGCTTACCGGGACACATAGATACGCAGTATTTT
j_call: TRBJ2-5; clone_size: many; d_call: TRBD1; v_call: TRBV24-1; cdr3_aa: CATSDPDRYQETQYF; cdr3_nt: TGTGCCACCAGTGATCCGGACAGGTACCAAGAGACCCAGTACTTC
j_call: TRBJ1-2; clone_size: NA; d_call: NA; v_call: TRBV28; cdr3_aa: CASSFRGAPGYTF; cdr3_nt: TGTGCCAGCAGTTTTCGGGGGGCGCCCGGCTACACCTTC
j_call: TRBJ1-1; clone_size: NA; d_call: NA; v_call: TRBV7-3; cdr3_aa: CASSSVVGSEAFF; cdr3_nt: TGTGCCAGCAGCTCCGTAGTCGGGTCTGAAGCTTTCTTT
j_call: TRBJ1-2; clone_size: NA; d_call: TRBD1; v_call: TRBV19; cdr3_aa: CASKGTGQANYGYTF; cdr3_nt: TGTGCCAGTAAGGGTACCGGACAGGCCAACTATGGCTACACCTTC
j_call: TRBJ1-6; clone_size: NA; d_call: NA; v_call: TRBV27; cdr3_aa: CASSLSGGGSPLHF; cdr3_nt: TGTGCCAGCAGTTTATCGGGCGGGGGCTCACCCCTCCACTTT
j_call: TRBJ1-3; clone_size: NA; d_call: NA; v_call: TRBV15; cdr3_aa: CATRRPGVDAGNTIYF; cdr3_nt: TGTGCCACCAGACGTCCGGGAGTTGATGCTGGAAACACCATATATTTT
j_call: TRBJ1-6; clone_size: NA; d_call: NA; v_call: TRBV2; cdr3_aa: CASRGVGSYNSPLHF; cdr3_nt: TGTGCCAGCAGGGGAGTAGGGTCCTATAATTCACCCCTCCACTTT
j_call: TRBJ2-3; clone_size: NA; d_call: TRBD2; v_call: TRBV18; cdr3_aa: CASSRTSGGSTDTQYF; cdr3_nt: TGTGCCAGCTCTCGGACTAGCGGAGGGAGCACAGATACGCAGTATTTT
j_call: TRBJ2-2; clone_size: NA; d_call: NA; v_call: TRBV5-1; cdr3_aa: CASSLDGGDTGELFF; cdr3_nt: TGCGCCAGCAGCTTGGACGGGGGTGACACCGGGGAGCTGTTTTTT
j_call: TRBJ1-1; clone_size: NA; d_call: NA; v_call: TRBV28; cdr3_aa: CASHFMNTEAFF; cdr3_nt: TGTGCCAGCCATTTCATGAACACTGAAGCTTTCTTT